The T cell receptor beta chain under discussion was sequenced for a study of T cell clones after liver transplantation. The overall study: Patients counted as tolerant after at least one year off all immunosuppression, enzymes not exceeding twice normal. Study conclusions and caveats: A larger donor-reactive than third-party decline suggested partial antigen-specific deletion. Graft donor-reactive T cells may have migrated into the graft rather than being deleted. In two subjects, few donor cells limited the measurable donor-reactive repertoire.

Concerning this clone itself: The target antigen is unknown.

Assay: immunoSEQ multiplex PCR; the TCRdb copy retains only in-frame clones and omits some. The sample includes tens of thousands of clones, less than 85% of them seen just once. This TCR derives from a human patient who received a liver transplant. Some T cells may trace back to the graft donor. The sequences come from CD4+ T cells from blood, collected at the 22-month timepoint.

CDR3 region: CASSPNRGHGYTF. The CDR3, as DNA: TGTGCCAGCAGTCCGAACAGGGGGCATGGCTACACCTTC. The chain recombines TRBV2 with TRBJ1-2, with TRBD1 identical over 9 bases. The V segment lost 5 bases and the J segment 6 bases; nucleotides outside the gene matches: 4. This CDR3 comprises 13 residues. The germline gives CDR1 SNHLY, CDR2 FYNNEI.